These 15 T cell receptor beta chains originate from one sample sequenced in a study of T cells in Graves' hyperthyroidism and ophthalmopathy (dated by TCRdb to about 2019). The library was built by means of multiplex PCR. This sample was sequenced with an Illumina HiSeq 2000. Amplification of TCR beta CDR3 regions was carried out from RNA transcripts. For the first round of RT-PCR on the TCR CDR3, the HTBI primer set was used together with the Qiagen OneStep RT-PCR kit. TCRdb handled the public reads itself, with Q25 trimming in fastp and clone calling in MiXCR, and kept productive beta chains. Every distinct CDR3 protein forms one entry, paired with its most common genes and DNA. The sample table records under 400,000 distinct CDR3 sequences; approximately 14% of these occur just once. Of the sample, about 20% is held by the ten largest clones. Sequencing was carried out using blood. The receptors derive from an older woman with Graves' ophthalmopathy.

This chain connects TRBV14 to TRBJ2-5, with unresolved D. Germline V gene data show CDR1 as SGHDN and CDR2 as FVKESK. The CDR3 spans 12 residues. V was clipped by 4 bases and J by 5 bases, with 8 bases between them. The CDR3: CASSRPRETQYF. The DNA of the CDR3 is TGTGCCAGCAGCCGACCCAGGGAGACCCAGTACTTC.

The rearrangement links TRBV2 to TRBJ1-2; D unresolved. CDR1 SNHLY and CDR2 FYNNEI come from the germline V gene. V lost 2 bases and J 14 bases, leaving 15 bases between the germline ends. The CDR3 is made up of 12 amino acids. The CDR3 DNA sequence: TGTGCCAGCAGTGAAACCCCCAGCTCCCGTACCTTC. Its protein is CASSETPSSRTF.

The chain recombines TRBV5-1 with TRBJ2-1, with 9 positions matching TRBD2. Germline loops: CDR1 SGHRS, CDR2 YFSETQ. The CDR3 is 15 residues long. With 4 bases clipped from V and 6 bases from J, the junction kept 8 bases outside the gene matches. In DNA form, the CDR3 reads TGCGCCAGCAGCATAGCGGGAGAACCAGCCAATGAGCAGTTCTTC. This translates into CASSIAGEPANEQFF. Complete variable domain (other parts from reference TRBV5-1 and TRBJ2-1): KAGVTQTPRYLIKTRGQQVTLSCSPISGHRSVSWYQQTPGQGLQFLFEYFSETQRNKGNFPGRFSGRQFSNSRSEMNVSTLELGDSALYLCASSIAGEPANEQFFGPGTRLTVL.

This clonotype was counted a few times. This chain joins TRBV7-9 and TRBJ1-2; TRBD1 agrees at 8 bases. V lost 5 bases to trimming and J lost 1 base; unmatched junction nucleotides: 3. Germline values: CDR1 SEHNR, CDR2 FQNEAQ (reference sequence). CDR3 length: 14 residues. The CDR3 is CASSITGGNYGYTF. Written as DNA, the CDR3 is TGTGCCAGCAGCATAACAGGGGGTAACTATGGCTACACCTTC.

The chain is built from TRBV19 and TRBJ1-1; 8 bases map to TRBD1. Germline lookup yields CDR1 LNHDA and CDR2 SQIVND (reference sequence). This CDR3 comprises 15 residues. The trim removed 1 base at V and 0 bases at J, leaving 1 base unmatched. In DNA form, the CDR3 reads TGTGCCAGTAGTATAGGGGACAGGCTGAACACTGAAGCTTTCTTT. Amino acid sequence: CASSIGDRLNTEAFF.

With respect to this clonotype: A much more abundant neighbour one base away suggests this may be a read error. The final CDR3 position lacks the conserved phenylalanine or tryptophan, pointing to a likely read error. The V call is TRBV5-1, the J call TRBJ2-7; D is undetermined. Germline CDR1 and CDR2: SGHRS and YFSETQ. Trimming stripped 0 bases from V and 0 bases from J, with 7 bases between. CDR3 length equals 14 residues. The CDR3 DNA sequence: TGCGCCAGCAGCTTGGTTAGTGGCTCCTACGAGCAGTACCTC. Protein: CASSLVSGSYEQYL.

This chain links TRBV28 with TRBJ1-2; D is undetermined. Germline V gives CDR1 MDHEN, CDR2 SYDVKM. Trimming cost V 4 bases and J 7 bases, with 7 bases left between them. This CDR3 has 11 amino acids. Here the CDR3 DNA reads TGTGCCAGCAGTTCTGTGAGTGGCTACACCTTC. Protein: CASSSVSGYTF.

In its sample, this clonotype was seen a few times. CDR3 in amino acids: CATSDSGDRVWDEQFF. In DNA, the CDR3 is TGTGCCACCAGTGACTCCGGGGACAGGGTGTGGGATGAGCAGTTCTTC. The V gene is TRBV24-1, the J gene TRBJ2-1, with 9 bases identical to TRBD1. Germline values: CDR1 KGHDR, CDR2 SFDVKD. V shed 4 bases, J shed 8 bases, and the junction held 11 bases outside the gene matches. The CDR3 consists of 16 residues.

The sample holds a few counts of this clonotype. This chain connects TRBV28 to TRBJ2-1, with 12 bases matching TRBD2. Germline V gene sequence: CDR1 MDHEN, CDR2 SYDVKM. V trimming: 7 bases; J trimming: 2 bases; junction bases outside the gene matches: 9. This CDR3 has 17 amino acids. The CDR3 bases are TGTGCCAGCAATATCTTGGGACTAGCGGGCCCCTACAATGAGCAGTTCTTC. It is translated as CASNILGLAGPYNEQFF.

The table lists this clonotype with many counts. This rearrangement joins TRBV5-1 to TRBJ2-1, with 11 bases fitting TRBD1. V lost 3 bases and J lost 5; bases outside the gene matches: 4. CDR1 and CDR2 (germline): SGHRS, YFSETQ. The CDR3 totals 15 residues. CDR3 sequence: CASSWGTGGNNEQFF. The CDR3 DNA follows: TGCGCCAGCAGCTGGGGGACAGGGGGTAACAATGAGCAGTTCTTC.

On this clonotype itself: A read error may produce the germline difference seen at one junction end. This chain joins TRBV20-1 and TRBJ2-1, with 9 nucleotides matching TRBD2. CDR3 length: 17 residues. Germline V CDR1 and CDR2: DFQATT, SNEGSKA (reference sequence). CDR3 in DNA: TGCAGTGCTCCGCGGGGGGCGGGAGGGGTCTCCTACAATGAGCAGTTATTC. Protein product: CSAPRGAGGVSYNEQLF.

The rearrangement uses TRBV4-2 and TRBJ2-1, with TRBD1 matching over 9 bases. V trimming: 5 bases; J trimming: 7 bases; junction bases outside the gene matches: 9. The CDR3 covers 15 residues. Germline lookup yields CDR1 LGHNA and CDR2 YNFKEQ. The CDR3 region has the DNA TGTGCCAGCAGCAATACAGGGGGCTTCATAAATGAGCAGTTCTTC. Translation: CASSNTGGFINEQFF.

This clonotype was recorded at least ten times. The chain carries TRBV28 and TRBJ2-7; no clear D gene. CDR3 size: 12 residues. With 6 bases removed from V and 3 bases from J, the gap between germline ends came to 9 bases. The germline CDR1 and CDR2 sequences are MDHEN and SYDVKM. The DNA of the CDR3 is TGTGCCAGCAGCCTTAGCCGCTACGAGCAGTACTTC. Protein: CASSLSRYEQYF. The full variable domain, its missing parts supplied by reference TRBV28 and TRBJ2-7, is DVKVTQSSRYLVKRTGEKVFLECVQDMDHENMFWYRQDPGLGLRLIYFSYDVKMKEKGDIPEGYSVSREKKERFSLILESASTNQTSMYLCASSLSRYEQYFGPGTRLTVT.

This clonotype has just a few counts. The chain carries TRBV6-1 and TRBJ2-5; no clear D gene. The CDR3 runs 13 residues. V was cut by 3 bases and J by 3 bases, with 8 bases left in between. Per the germline V gene, CDR1 is MNHNS and CDR2 is SASEGT. The DNA of the CDR3 is TGTGCCAGCAGTGATCGACTTAAAGAGACCCAGTACTTC. This translates into CASSDRLKETQYF.

This clonotype was recorded at least ten times. V usage is TRBV30 and J usage is TRBJ2-3; D possibly corresponds to TRBD2 (6 bases). Germline CDR1 is GTSNPN and CDR2 is SVGIG (reference sequence). The V gene lost 1 base and the J gene lost 4 bases, with 18 bases spanning the gap. This CDR3 region has 16 residues. The CDR3 DNA sequence: TGTGCCTGGAGTGGATCTGGGGGGAGTATCGCAGATACGCAGTATTTT. Protein product: CAWSGSGGSIADTQYF.